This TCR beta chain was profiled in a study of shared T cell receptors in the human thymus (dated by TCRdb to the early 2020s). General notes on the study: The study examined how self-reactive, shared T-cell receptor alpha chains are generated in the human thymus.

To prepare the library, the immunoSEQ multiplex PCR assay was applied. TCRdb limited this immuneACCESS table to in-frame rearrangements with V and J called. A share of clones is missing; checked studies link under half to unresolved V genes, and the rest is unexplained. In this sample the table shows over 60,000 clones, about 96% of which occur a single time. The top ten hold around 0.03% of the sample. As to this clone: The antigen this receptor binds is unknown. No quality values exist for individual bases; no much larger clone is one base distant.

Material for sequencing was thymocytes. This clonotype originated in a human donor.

The DNA is TGTGCCAGTAACCCCTTCGGGGGCCCACGACCTATGAACACTGAAGCTTTCTTT. This is translated as CASNPFGGPRPMNTEAFF. In this chain, TRBV19 is recombined with TRBJ1-1; D gene: possibly TRBD1, on 6 matching bases. From a lookup of the germline V gene (reference sequence), CDR1 and CDR2 are LNHDA and SQIVND. The CDR3, from cysteine to phenylalanine, totals 18 residues. Only the CDR3 DNA stays, 54 bases, in frame from base 1. V gives up 7 bases and J gives up 0 bases, and the segment between their germline ends measures 24 bases.